Reported below is one T cell receptor (beta chain). V lost 11 bases, J lost 4 bases, and 14 bases stayed unmatched. In germline, CDR1 is MNHEY, CDR2 SVGAGI. This CDR3 is built from 14 residues. The sample belongs to a study of blood T cell repertoires in COVID-19. Clones were sequenced by immunoSEQ multiplex PCR, and TCRdb holds only the in-frame ones, with some missing. This sample carries approximately 300,000 clones, around nine tenths of them seen once, and the ten largest clones take under 7%. Sequenced: peripheral blood. The chain employs TRBV6-5 and TRBJ2-7, with TRBD1 matching over 7 bases. The TCR was taken from a young woman with COVID-19, enrolled during active disease. The CDR3 reads CASQIDRVRYEQYF. The DNA of the CDR3 is TGTGCCTCGCAAATTGACAGGGTCAGGTACGAGCAGTACTTC.